The present T cell receptor beta chain was sequenced within a study of CD8+ T cells in alopecia areata. Study-wide results and limits: Possibly as an HLA-related effect, TCR sharing across patients appeared less clear than in mice. Researchers report lesional scalp, most notably alopecia totalis/universalis, outstripped normal scalp in clonality.

The table lists this clone with a few counts. The antigen remains unidentified. CDR1 and CDR2 from the germline V gene are SGHDT and YYEEEE. This CDR3 contains 14 residues. Trimming took off 7 bases at V and 5 bases at J, with 15 bases between the two ends. Reverse transcription of extracted RNA yielded cDNA, which provided the sequencing template. Using immunoSEQ multiplex PCR, the repertoire was profiled, and TCRdb retains in-frame clones only, with some absent. The data hold about 200,000 clones, with just over 55% observed a single time. From PBMCs, CD4+ and CD8+ T cells were sorted. The chain is built from TRBV5-6 and TRBJ1-4; D is ambiguous. The sequence derives from a human donor in good health. Material: CD8+ T cells sorted from blood. The CDR3 nucleotides are TGTGCCAGCGCCCCGGACCTGGGGAATGAAAAACTGTTTTTT. This translates into CASAPDLGNEKLFF.